Sequencing of this TCR beta chain was carried out in a study of blood T cell repertoires in COVID-19 (dated by TCRdb to the early 2020s). Study-wide context: Collaborator samples came from the United States, Italy and Spain and covered acute and convalescent phases of COVID-19. The prospective study material was composed of cDNA or gDNA derived from T cells, B-cell-depleted T cells, or PBMCs. The repertoires were made available in a free public database intended to serve as a resource for research on the immune response to SARS-CoV-2. Where available, HLA class I and class II types were obtained from metadata supplied by the sample provider rather than from assay-based typing. Deeply sampled blood TCRbeta repertoires from subjects exposed to, actively infected with, or recovered from COVID-19 were included in the dataset. Samples were obtained from the ongoing ImmuneRACE study (first 160 participants) and from 1,254 subjects provided by 6 global collaborators. The sample metadata nearly always contained a de-identified subject ID, COVID-19 status, age in years and sex. Findings and caveats that apply to the study as a whole: Clinical and demographic metadata were provided uncurated, with the amount varying by source and participant.

Participants in the prospective study were aged about 18 to 90 years, lived in approximately 26 United States geographic areas, and enrolled through a virtual design. In the prospective study, cohorts were assigned on the basis of participant-reported clinical history obtained from a screening survey and a study questionnaire. ImmuneRACE Cohort 3 recovered participants were defined by two consecutive negative NP/OP PCR tests, healthcare professional clearance, or symptom resolution. Each participant in the prospective study had whole blood, serum and a nasopharyngeal or oropharyngeal swab collected by mobile phlebotomists. Prospective study participants could optionally give additional blood draws and questionnaires over an approximately two-month period. Blood samples from the prospective study were shipped frozen or at room temperature prior to DNA extraction. Notes on this clone: There is no known antigen for this receptor. No base quality information exists; no much larger clone differs at one position.

TCRbeta CDR3 regions were amplified from genomic DNA using the immunoSEQ Assay, a bias-controlled multiplex PCR. Per the authors' processing: Nucleated cell counts per sample were estimated from amplification of reference gene primers within the assay. To quantify the absolute abundance of each unique TCRbeta CDR3 rearrangement, sequence reads were collapsed and filtered. For each sample, productive Simpson clonality was calculated as the square root of Simpson's diversity index across productive rearrangements. TCRdb stores this immuneACCESS table with in-frame sequences only. Part of the clones is absent; in the studies checked, under half of the shortfall reflects unresolved V genes, and no reason is known for the rest. That table gives V, J and clone size, and the DNA gave D and trimming. This sample gives more than 60,000 clones in total; around 89% of them show up just once. The ten largest make up 10% of the sample.

This TCR was sampled from a woman in her thirties or forties who had recovered from COVID-19. Sequencing input: PBMCs or T cells enriched from blood (not recorded which).

The DNA reads TGTGCCAGCAGCAAAGAACTAGTGTCCTACGAGCAGTACTTC. Protein translation: CASSKELVSYEQYF. The sequence links TRBV21-1 to TRBJ2-7; the table gives TRBD2 as D, unverified against the DNA. TRBV21-1 is noted as a pseudogene. Spanning cysteine to phenylalanine, the CDR3 consists of 14 amino acids. Just CDR3 DNA is preserved here, 42 bases in frame from base 1.